Below, 23 T cell receptor beta chains from the same sample are listed, as sequenced in a study of blood T cell repertoires in COVID-19. Produced via immunoSEQ multiplex PCR; TCRdb's table is partial and in-frame only. The top ten clones hold more than 5% of a sample with some 350,000 clones, 87% of them seen once. Sequenced: peripheral blood. The receptor set was obtained from a woman aged 45-65 years with COVID-19, enrolled during active disease.

This clone has a handful of counts. The V gene is TRBV7-9, the J gene TRBJ1-1; D is uncertain. The CDR3 contains 12 residues. The germline V and J ends were trimmed by 4 bases and 4 bases, with 7 bases remaining between them. Germline-derived CDR1 and CDR2 are SEHNR and FQNEAQ (reference sequence). This CDR3 reads CASSSGSTEAFF. CDR3 DNA: TGTGCCAGCAGCTCCGGGAGCACTGAAGCTTTCTTT. The full variable domain, completed using reference TRBV7-9 and TRBJ1-1, is DTGVSQNPRHKITKRGQNVTFRCDPISEHNRLYWYRQTLGQGPEFLTYFQNEAQLEKSRLLSDRFSAERPKGSFSTLEIQRTEQGDSAMYLCASSSGSTEAFFGQGTRLTVV.

The CDR3: CAIRGQGMNTEAFF. The CDR3 DNA reads TGTGCCATCAGGGGACAGGGCATGAACACTGAAGCTTTCTTT. The V call is TRBV10-3, the J call TRBJ1-1, with 9 bases identical to TRBD1. Trimming took 6 bases from V and 0 from J; bases not matched to a gene: 2. Germline lookup yields CDR1 ENHRY and CDR2 SYGVKD. This CDR3 has 14 amino acids.

This clone was detected only once. The chain couples TRBV11-2 to TRBJ2-2; tentatively, D is TRBD1 (5 bases). The CDR3 runs to 16 residues. The V end lost 5 bases, the J end lost 1 base, and 14 bases lay between the germline ends. CDR1 and CDR2 from the germline V gene are SGHAT and FQNNGV. For the CDR3, the DNA is TGTGCCAGCAGCAACGCAAGGGGTCGGAACACCGGGGAGCTGTTTTTT. Its translation: CASSNARGRNTGELFF.

The chain is built from TRBV6-5 and TRBJ1-1; tentative D call: TRBD1 (6 bases). V lost 6 bases, J lost 1 base, and 9 bases lay in between. This CDR3 contains 13 residues. Germline V gene data show CDR1 as MNHEY and CDR2 as SVGAGI. CDR3 sequence reads: CASRRGRNTEAFF. CDR3 bases: TGTGCCAGCAGGAGGGGGAGGAACACTGAAGCTTTCTTT.

To note about this clone: Other DNA sequences in the sample encode the same CDR3. The chain combines TRBV19 with TRBJ1-1, with D tentatively TRBD1 (5 bases). The CDR3 runs to 14 residues. The V and J ends lost 5 bases and 1 base respectively, with 11 bases between them. Looked up from germline, CDR1 is LNHDA and CDR2 is SQIVND (reference sequence). Here the CDR3 reads CASSPQGANTEAFF. CDR3 coding DNA: TGTGCCAGTAGTCCCCAGGGTGCGAACACTGAAGCTTTCTTT.

V gene TRBV27 combines with J gene TRBJ2-1, with 7 bases lining up with TRBD2. The V gene's germline CDR1 is MNHEY and CDR2 SMNVEV (reference sequence). The CDR3 is 15 amino acids. The ends lost 3 bases at V and 5 bases at J; junction bases unmatched: 7. The CDR3 region has the DNA TGTGCCAGCAGTTTGTGGCTAGCGGAACACAATGAGCAGTTCTTC. Protein sequence: CASSLWLAEHNEQFF.

This clone was picked up one time. The chain links TRBV5-1 to TRBJ2-3; TRBD1 is a possible D gene (5 bases). The CDR3 length is 15 residues. The V gene's germline CDR1 is SGHRS and CDR2 YFSETQ. Trimming cost V 0 bases and J 3 bases, with 11 bases left between them. The CDR3 is CASSLEGAKTDTQYF. In nucleotides, the CDR3 is TGCGCCAGCAGCTTGGAAGGGGCGAAAACAGATACGCAGTATTTT. The full variable domain, completed using reference TRBV5-1 and TRBJ2-3, is KAGVTQTPRYLIKTRGQQVTLSCSPISGHRSVSWYQQTPGQGLQFLFEYFSETQRNKGNFPGRFSGRQFSNSRSEMNVSTLELGDSALYLCASSLEGAKTDTQYFGPGTRLTVL.

The V and J genes are TRBV24-1 and TRBJ2-2; D may be TRBD2 (6 bases). V was pared by 6 bases and J by 3 bases, with 10 bases between. Germline V CDR1 and CDR2: KGHDR, SFDVKD. The CDR3 totals 14 residues. CDR3 coding DNA: TGTGCCACCAGTTGGGACTCCTACACCGGGGAGCTGTTTTTT. This sequence encodes CATSWDSYTGELFF.

This clone was counted only a few times. The chain couples TRBV5-1 to TRBJ2-2; 9 nucleotides match TRBD2. CDR3 length equals 15 residues. Germline V lookup: CDR1 SGHRS, CDR2 YFSETQ. V was clipped by 2 bases and J by 8 bases; unmatched bases: 7. The CDR3 nucleotides are TGCGCCAGCAGCTTTGTCCTAGCGGGATCTGGGGAGCTGTTTTTT. Its protein product is CASSFVLAGSGELFF.

V and J are TRBV9 and TRBJ2-3; 7 bases align to TRBD2. CDR1 SGDLS and CDR2 YYNGEE come from the germline V gene. This CDR3 has 15 amino acids. V was clipped by 4 bases and J by 1 base; unmatched bases: 6. CDR3 DNA sequence: TGTGCCAGCAGCTCGACAGCGGGGCGCACAGATACGCAGTATTTT. It specifies CASSSTAGRTDTQYF.

The rearrangement links TRBV5-5 to TRBJ2-7, with 8 nucleotides matching TRBD2. The V segment lost 0 bases and the J segment 3 bases; nucleotides outside the gene matches: 14. The CDR3 runs 18 residues. The germline CDR1 and CDR2 sequences are SGHKS and YYEKEE (reference sequence). CDR3 in amino acids: CASSLAEDVAGPYYEQYF. In DNA form, the CDR3 reads TGTGCCAGCAGCTTGGCCGAGGACGTAGCGGGACCTTACTACGAGCAGTACTTC.

V usage is TRBV19 and J usage is TRBJ2-1; D is perhaps TRBD1 (6 bases). V gave up 7 bases and J gave up 9 bases, with 16 bases separating them. CDR3 length: 13 amino acids. Per germline, CDR1 LNHDA and CDR2 SQIVND (reference sequence). The chain's CDR3 is CASTSGTWGEQFF. The DNA for the CDR3 is TGTGCCAGTACCTCCGGGACATGGGGTGAGCAGTTCTTC.

V is TRBV2 and J is TRBJ1-5; 9 bases line up with TRBD1. Trimming cost V 5 bases and J 5 bases; bases outside gene matches: 7. Germline lookup yields CDR1 SNHLY and CDR2 FYNNEI. This CDR3 is built from 15 residues. This chain's CDR3 is CASSRGQGNYQPQHF. CDR3 in DNA: TGTGCCAGCAGTCGGGGACAGGGCAACTATCAGCCCCAGCATTTT.

The rearrangement joins TRBV7-9 to TRBJ2-3, with 13 bases fitting TRBD2. The J segment lost 2 bases and the V segment lost 6 bases, leaving 5 bases of the junction unmatched. CDR1 is SEHNR, CDR2 FQNEAQ, per germline (reference sequence). The CDR3 spans 16 residues. This CDR3 reads CASSTSGRALTDTQYF. Written as DNA, the CDR3 is TGTGCCAGCAGTACTAGCGGGAGGGCCCTCACAGATACGCAGTATTTT.

This chain uses TRBV29-1 with TRBJ1-1, with TRBD1 as a possible D gene (5 bases). This CDR3 is 13 amino acids long. In germline, CDR1 is SQVTM, CDR2 ANQGSEA. V lost 3 bases, J lost 0 bases, and 8 bases lay in between. In DNA form, the CDR3 reads TGCAGCGTTGACAGGGCCATGAACACTGAAGCTTTCTTT. Translation gives CSVDRAMNTEAFF.

The DNA of the CDR3 is TGTGCCACCAGCGGGGGGGATTACAGCTTCTATGGCTACACCTTC. Residues: CATSGGDYSFYGYTF. V gene TRBV15 combines with J gene TRBJ1-2; D may be TRBD1 (5 bases). Germline CDR1 LNHNV, CDR2 YYDKDF (reference sequence). This CDR3 is built from 15 residues. V lost 5 bases and J 4 bases, leaving 17 bases between the germline ends. Full variable domain (rest looked up from reference TRBV15 and TRBJ1-2): DAMVIQNPRYQVTQFGKPVTLSCSQTLNHNVMYWYQQKSSQAPKLLFHYYDKDFNNEADTPDNFQSRRPNTSFCFLDIRSPGLGDTAMYLCATSGGDYSFYGYTFGSGTRLTVV.

The V call is TRBV5-1, the J call TRBJ1-5, with a tentative D call TRBD1 (5 bases). CDR1 and CDR2 (germline): SGHRS, YFSETQ. The CDR3 has 16 residues. With 0 bases removed from V and 2 bases from J, the gap between germline ends came to 12 bases. Here the CDR3 reads CASSLEGRAGNQPQHF. The CDR3 region has the DNA TGCGCCAGCAGCTTGGAAGGCAGGGCAGGCAATCAGCCCCAGCATTTT.

The chain has TRBV12-3 or TRBV12-4 and TRBJ1-1; D not certain. The CDR3 runs to 13 residues. V shed 2 bases and J shed 3 bases, with 7 bases lying between them. This CDR3 is CASSLSGYTEAFF. The CDR3 DNA reads as TGTGCCAGCAGTTTATCCGGGTACACTGAAGCTTTCTTT.

The chain has TRBV5-6 and TRBJ1-1; a possible D gene is TRBD1 (5 bases). Germline CDR1 SGHDT, CDR2 YYEEEE. CDR3 length: 14 residues. Trimming cost V 3 bases and J 4 bases, with 13 bases left between them. The DNA of the CDR3 is TGTGCCAGCAGCTCATTACAGGTTCTCACTGAAGCTTTCTTT. Its protein is CASSSLQVLTEAFF.

CDR3 residues: CASSSPTENSYEQYF. In DNA form, the CDR3 reads TGTGCCAGCAGCTCTCCGACAGAGAACTCCTACGAGCAGTACTTC. The gene calls are TRBV7-9 and TRBJ2-7, with D tentatively TRBD1 (5 bases). This CDR3 is 15 amino acids long. The germline V gene has CDR1 SEHNR and CDR2 FQNEAQ (reference sequence). Trimming shortened V by 4 bases and J by 0 bases, and 13 bases separated the two germline ends.

CDR3 in amino acids: CAWSVAATYNEQFF. The CDR3 DNA sequence: TGTGCCTGGAGTGTGGCGGCGACTTACAATGAGCAGTTCTTC. The chain combines TRBV30 with TRBJ2-1; D not resolved. The CDR3 is 14 residues long. V lost 0 bases to trimming and J lost 4 bases, with 10 bases between them. Germline CDR1 reads GTSNPN; CDR2 reads SVGIG (reference sequence).

This chain links TRBV18 with TRBJ1-2; no definite D call. V lost 1 base, J lost 3 bases, and 6 bases lay in between. Germline V gene lookup returns CDR1 KGHSH and CDR2 LQKENI. The CDR3 length is 13 residues. CDR3 in amino acids: CASSPQRDYGYTF. The CDR3 DNA follows: TGTGCCAGCTCACCACAGAGAGACTATGGCTACACCTTC.

The chain joins TRBV5-6 to TRBJ2-2; D may be TRBD2 (5 bases). Trimming stripped 4 bases from V and 1 base from J, with 20 bases between. Germline V CDR1 and CDR2: SGHDT, YYEEEE. CDR3 length equals 18 residues. CDR3 amino acids: CASSPNGGRGRNTGELFF. DNA of the CDR3: TGTGCCAGCAGCCCGAACGGAGGCCGAGGGAGGAACACCGGGGAGCTGTTTTTT.